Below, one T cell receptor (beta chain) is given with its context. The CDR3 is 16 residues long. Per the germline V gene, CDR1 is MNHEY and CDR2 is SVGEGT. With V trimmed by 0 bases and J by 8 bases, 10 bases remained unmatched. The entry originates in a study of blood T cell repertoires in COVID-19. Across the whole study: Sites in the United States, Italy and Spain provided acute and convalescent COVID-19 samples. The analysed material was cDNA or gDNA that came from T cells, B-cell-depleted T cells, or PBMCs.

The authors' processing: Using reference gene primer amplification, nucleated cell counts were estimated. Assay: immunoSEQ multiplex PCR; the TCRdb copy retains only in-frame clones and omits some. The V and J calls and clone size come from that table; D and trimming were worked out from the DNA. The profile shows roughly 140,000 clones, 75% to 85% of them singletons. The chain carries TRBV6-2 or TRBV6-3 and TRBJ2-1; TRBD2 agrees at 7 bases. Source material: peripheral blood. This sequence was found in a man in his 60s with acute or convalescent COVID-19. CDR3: CASSYSRTSVGDEQFF. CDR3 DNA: TGTGCCAGCAGTTACTCCCGGACTAGTGTGGGGGATGAGCAGTTCTTC.